The 8 T cell receptor beta chains given below trace back to one sample, sequenced in a study of T cells after yellow fever vaccination. TCRdb itself ran the 5' RACE reads through MiXCR, one entry per CDR3 protein. The sample holds 450,000 to 600,000 distinct CDR3 sequences, roughly 14% seen once. The source material was PBMCs, sampled on the day of the yellow fever booster vaccination. These receptors all come from a man aged 25 to 40 who received the YFV17D yellow fever vaccine.

This clonotype was seen a few times. This CDR3 reads CASSSPSSGRASSYNEQFF. The CDR3 DNA follows: TGTGCCAGCAGCTCCCCATCTAGCGGGAGAGCGAGCTCCTACAATGAGCAGTTCTTC. V is TRBV7-6 and J is TRBJ2-1, with 10 bases identical to TRBD2. CDR3 length equals 19 residues. CDR1 is SGHVS and CDR2 is FNYEAQ in the germline V gene. The junction had 12 bases not matched to a gene; V was cut back by 4 bases and J by 0 bases. Filled out from reference TRBV7-6 and TRBJ2-1, the complete variable domain reads GAGVSQSPRYKVTKRGQDVALRCDPISGHVSLYWYRQALGQGPEFLTYFNYEAQQDKSGLPNDRFSAERPEGSISTLTIQRTEQRDSAMYRCASSSPSSGRASSYNEQFFGPGTRLTVL.

This clonotype was seen more than once but under ten times. The chain carries TRBV5-1 and TRBJ1-5, with D unclear. V lost 0 bases and J lost 7, with 11 bases in between. This CDR3 has 14 residues. Germline V CDR1 and CDR2: SGHRS, YFSETQ. The CDR3 loop reads CASSLAPLGQPQHF. Here the CDR3 DNA reads TGCGCCAGCAGCTTGGCCCCCCTGGGGCAGCCCCAGCATTTT.

This clonotype has ten or more counts. The CDR3, as DNA: TGTGCCAGCTCACGGTTGGGCGCCGAGACCCAGTACTTC. This translates into CASSRLGAETQYF. The chain couples TRBV18 to TRBJ2-5; D not certain. The germline gives CDR1 KGHSH, CDR2 LQKENI. The CDR3 is made up of 13 amino acids. Between the trimmed V and J ends, which lost 4 bases and 5 bases, there was a span of 11 bases. The full variable domain, in which reference TRBV18 and TRBJ2-5 provide the parts outside the CDR3, is NAGVMQNPRHLVRRRGQEARLRCSPMKGHSHVYWYRQLPEEGLKFMVYLQKENIIDESGMPKERFSAEFPKEGPSILRIQQVVRGDSAAYFCASSRLGAETQYFGPGTRLLVL.

The chain recombines TRBV7-9 with TRBJ1-1; 8 nucleotides agree with TRBD1. V shed 7 bases, J shed 9 bases, and the junction held 13 bases outside the gene matches. Germline V gene data show CDR1 as SEHNR and CDR2 as FQNEAQ (reference sequence). This CDR3 has 14 amino acids. The CDR3 loop reads CASKAGLDRDQAFF. In nucleotides, the CDR3 is TGTGCCAGCAAAGCAGGATTGGACAGGGACCAAGCTTTCTTT.

This clonotype has just a few counts. This chain links TRBV14 with TRBJ2-2; D gene uncertain. The CDR3 covers 16 residues. Germline V CDR1 and CDR2: SGHDN, FVKESK. Trimming took 6 bases from V and 2 from J, leaving 16 bases between them. As DNA, the CDR3 is TGTGCCAGCAGTCGGACGATGGGGTCTAACACCGGGGAGCTGTTTTTT. Protein: CASSRTMGSNTGELFF.

This clonotype was seen a handful of times. The V and J genes are TRBV10-3 and TRBJ2-1; tentatively, D is TRBD2 (6 bases). The V and J ends lost 6 bases and 2 bases respectively, with 11 bases between them. In germline, CDR1 is ENHRY, CDR2 SYGVKD. The CDR3 extends over 14 amino acids. In DNA form, the CDR3 reads TGTGCCATCAGCCGGGACTTCACCTACAATGAGCAGTTCTTC. Protein product: CAISRDFTYNEQFF.

This clonotype was seen a few times. The chain is built from TRBV6-2 or TRBV6-3 and TRBJ1-1, with D unclear. The CDR3 runs to 14 residues. Germline V lookup: CDR1 MNHEY, CDR2 SVGEGT. For the CDR3, the DNA is TGTACCACCCCAAGTCACAGCATGAACACTGAAGCTTTCTTT. Translating it yields CTTPSHSMNTEAFF.

In this sample, this clonotype turned up many times. The chain joins TRBV18 to TRBJ2-2, with 8 bases matching TRBD2. With 2 bases clipped from V and 5 bases from J, the junction kept 13 bases outside the gene matches. The CDR3 is 18 residues long. Germline CDR1 KGHSH, CDR2 LQKENI. The DNA of the CDR3 is TGTGCCAGCTCACCAAGAACCTCCATTAGCGGGAAAACCGGGGAGCTGTTTTTT. Translation gives CASSPRTSISGKTGELFF.